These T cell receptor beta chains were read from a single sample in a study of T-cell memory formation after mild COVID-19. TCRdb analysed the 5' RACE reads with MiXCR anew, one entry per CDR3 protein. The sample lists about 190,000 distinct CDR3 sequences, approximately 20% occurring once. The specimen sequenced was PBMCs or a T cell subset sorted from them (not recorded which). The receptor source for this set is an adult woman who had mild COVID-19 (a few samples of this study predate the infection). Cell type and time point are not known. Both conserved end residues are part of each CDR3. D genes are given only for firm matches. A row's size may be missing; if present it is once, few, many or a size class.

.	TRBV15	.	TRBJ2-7	CATSRVAGPQAYEQYF	TGTGCCACCAGCAGAGTGGCGGGTCCGCAAGCCTACGAGCAGTACTTC
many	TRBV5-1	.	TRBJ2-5	CASSVQETQYF	TGCGCCAGCAGCGTACAAGAGACCCAGTACTTC
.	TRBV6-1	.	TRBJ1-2	CASSFGEAALLNYGYTF	TGTGCCAGCAGTTTTGGGGAGGCGGCCTTGCTTAACTATGGCTACACCTTC
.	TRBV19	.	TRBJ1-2	CASRDLGYTF	TGTGCCAGTAGAGATCTAGGCTACACCTTC
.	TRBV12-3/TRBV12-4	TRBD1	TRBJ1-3	CASSLDRGASGNTIYF	TGTGCCAGCAGTTTGGACAGGGGAGCATCTGGAAACACCATATATTTT
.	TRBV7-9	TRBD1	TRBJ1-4	CASSQGQGKEKLFF	TGTGCCAGCAGCCAGGGACAGGGGAAGGAAAAACTGTTTTTT
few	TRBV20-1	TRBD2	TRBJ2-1	CSASPLAGPYNEQFF	TGCAGTGCCAGCCCACTAGCGGGGCCCTACAATGAGCAGTTCTTC
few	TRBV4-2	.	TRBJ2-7	CASSQGISGSRYEQYF	TGTGCCAGCAGCCAAGGTATTAGCGGCTCAAGGTACGAGCAGTACTTC
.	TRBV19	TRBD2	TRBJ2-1	CASTSGRDYNEQFF	TGTGCCAGTACCAGCGGGAGGGATTACAATGAGCAGTTCTTC
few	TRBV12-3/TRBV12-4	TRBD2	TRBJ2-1	CASSLAVSGGSYNEQFF	TGTGCCAGCAGTTTAGCGGTTAGCGGGGGTTCCTACAATGAGCAGTTCTTC